This T cell receptor (beta chain) was sequenced in a study of OX40 agonist ivuxolimab in advanced cancers. As for the study in general: Each dose-escalation patient presented with hepatocellular carcinoma, melanoma, renal cell or head and neck cancer. There were three patients with partial responses, one having hepatocellular carcinoma and two cutaneous melanoma.

About this clone itself: Its antigen remains unknown.

General study results and limits: By week 6 at 0.1 to 3.0 mg/kg, blood CD4+ and CD8+ T cells had expanded clonally.

Profiled with immunoSEQ multiplex PCR; TCRdb holds only in-frame clones, not every one. The table includes roughly 93,000 clones, approximately 90% detected once. Here the sequenced sample was CD4+ or CD8+ T cells sorted from blood, taken in a trial of the OX40 agonist ivuxolimab. The sequence was obtained from an adult with an advanced solid tumor such as melanoma, head and neck, liver or kidney cancer.

For the CDR3, the DNA is TGCAGCGTTGGTGGGCAGGGGAATGAAAAACTGTTTTTT. Residues: CSVGGQGNEKLFF. This rearrangement joins TRBV29-1 to TRBJ1-4, with TRBD1 as a possible D gene (6 bases). The CDR3 contains 13 residues. V dropped 4 bases and J dropped 5 bases, with 11 bases sitting between them. Germline lookup yields CDR1 SQVTM and CDR2 ANQGSEA.